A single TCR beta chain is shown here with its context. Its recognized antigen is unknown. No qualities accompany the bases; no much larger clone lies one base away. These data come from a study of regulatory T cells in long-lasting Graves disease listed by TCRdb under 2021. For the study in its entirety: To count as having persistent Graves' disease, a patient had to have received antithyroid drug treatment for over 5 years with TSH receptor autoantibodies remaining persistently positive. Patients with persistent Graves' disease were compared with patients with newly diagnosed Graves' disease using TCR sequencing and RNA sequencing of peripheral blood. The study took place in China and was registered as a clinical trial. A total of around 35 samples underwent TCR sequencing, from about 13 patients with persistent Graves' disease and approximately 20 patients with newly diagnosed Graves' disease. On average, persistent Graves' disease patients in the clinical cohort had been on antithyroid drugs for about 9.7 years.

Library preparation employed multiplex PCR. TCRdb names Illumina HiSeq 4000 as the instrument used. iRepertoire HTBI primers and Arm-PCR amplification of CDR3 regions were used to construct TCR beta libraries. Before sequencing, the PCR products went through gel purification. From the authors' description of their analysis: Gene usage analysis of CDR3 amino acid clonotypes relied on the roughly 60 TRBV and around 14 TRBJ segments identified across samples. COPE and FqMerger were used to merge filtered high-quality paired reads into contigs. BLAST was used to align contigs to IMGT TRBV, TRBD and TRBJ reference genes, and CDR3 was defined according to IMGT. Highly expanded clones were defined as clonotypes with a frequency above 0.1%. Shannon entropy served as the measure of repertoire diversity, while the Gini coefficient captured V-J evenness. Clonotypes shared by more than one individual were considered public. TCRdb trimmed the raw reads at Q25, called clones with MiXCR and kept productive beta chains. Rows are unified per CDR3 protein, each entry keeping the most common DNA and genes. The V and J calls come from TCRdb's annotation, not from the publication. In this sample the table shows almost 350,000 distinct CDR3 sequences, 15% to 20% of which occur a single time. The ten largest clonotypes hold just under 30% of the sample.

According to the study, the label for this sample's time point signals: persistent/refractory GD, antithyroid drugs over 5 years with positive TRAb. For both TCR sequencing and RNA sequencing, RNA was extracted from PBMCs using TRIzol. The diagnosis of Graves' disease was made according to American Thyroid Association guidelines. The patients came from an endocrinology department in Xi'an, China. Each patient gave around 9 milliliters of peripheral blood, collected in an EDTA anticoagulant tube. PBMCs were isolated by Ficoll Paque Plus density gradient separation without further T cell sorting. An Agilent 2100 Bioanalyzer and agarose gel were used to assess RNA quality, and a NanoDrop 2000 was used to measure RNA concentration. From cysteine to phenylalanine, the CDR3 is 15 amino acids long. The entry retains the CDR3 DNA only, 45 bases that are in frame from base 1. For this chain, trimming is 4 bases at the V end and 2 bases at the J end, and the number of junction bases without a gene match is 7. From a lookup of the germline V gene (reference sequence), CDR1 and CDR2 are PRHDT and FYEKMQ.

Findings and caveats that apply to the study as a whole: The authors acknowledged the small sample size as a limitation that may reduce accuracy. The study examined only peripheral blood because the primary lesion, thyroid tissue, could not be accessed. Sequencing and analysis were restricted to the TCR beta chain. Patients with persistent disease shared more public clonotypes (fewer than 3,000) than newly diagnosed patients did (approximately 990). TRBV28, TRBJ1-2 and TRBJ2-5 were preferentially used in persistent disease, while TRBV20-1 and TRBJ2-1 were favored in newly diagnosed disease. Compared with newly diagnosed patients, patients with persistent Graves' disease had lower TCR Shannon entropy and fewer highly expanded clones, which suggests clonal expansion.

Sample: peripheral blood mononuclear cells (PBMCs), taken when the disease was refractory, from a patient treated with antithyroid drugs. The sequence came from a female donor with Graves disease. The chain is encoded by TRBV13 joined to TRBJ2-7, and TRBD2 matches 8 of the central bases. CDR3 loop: CASSSSGSHAYEQYF. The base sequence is TGTGCCAGCAGCTCTAGCGGGTCTCACGCCTACGAGCAGTACTTC.